This T cell receptor (beta chain) is drawn from a study of T-cell memory formation after mild COVID-19. Whole-study results and caveats: Pre-infection memory harbored some responding clones, suggesting cross-reactive memory joined.

This clonotype occurred a few times. Its specificity is unknown. TCRdb reprocessed the 5' RACE reads with MiXCR, giving one entry per CDR3 protein. The sample comprises about 500,000 distinct CDR3 sequences, around 20% of which are singletons, and approximately 12% rests with the top ten. This CDR3 spans 14 amino acids. Per the germline V gene, CDR1 is KGHDR and CDR2 is SFDVKD. Trimming pared 0 bases from V and 3 bases from J, leaving 6 bases between. The chain recombines TRBV24-1 with TRBJ2-3, with D maybe TRBD1 (5 bases). This TCR was sampled from an adult woman who had mild COVID-19 (a few samples of this study predate the infection). Cell type and time point are not known. Sequenced input: PBMCs or a T cell subset sorted from them (not recorded which). The CDR3: CATSDLPGTDTQYF. The DNA of the CDR3 is TGTGCCACCAGTGATTTGCCAGGGACAGATACGCAGTATTTT.